The clone carrying this T cell receptor (beta chain) was observed a handful of times. What it binds is unknown. TCRdb recomputed calls from the 5' RACE reads with MiXCR, one row per CDR3 protein. This table holds hundreds of thousands of distinct CDR3 sequences, over 15% found once. These data are taken from a study of identical twins. This CDR3 contains 13 residues. Germline CDR1 is ENHRY and CDR2 is SYGVKD. V was cut by 4 bases and J by 7 bases, with 13 bases left in between. General study results and limits: Models, which agreed with sharing between unrelated individuals, nonetheless underestimated the out-of-frame TCR alpha sharing seen in monozygotic twins.

These data also formed part of another study, on T cells expressing NK-cell markers.

Material: PBMCs. This chain uses TRBV10-3 with TRBJ1-1; D unclear. The TCR sequence derives from a woman between 18 and 29 years old in good health. The CDR3 loop reads CAISGAHRDEAFF. The CDR3 DNA reads as TGTGCCATCAGTGGAGCTCACAGAGATGAAGCTTTCTTT.